These T cell receptor beta chains were read from a single sample in a study of regulatory T cells in long-lasting Graves disease. TCRdb processed the multiplex PCR reads anew with MiXCR; each CDR3 protein has one entry. The table has almost 350,000 distinct CDR3 sequences, around a fifth seen once. The source material was peripheral blood mononuclear cells (PBMCs), sampled when the disease was refractory, from a patient treated with antithyroid drugs. These receptors all stem from a female donor with Graves disease. The CDR3 runs from the conserved cysteine through the conserved F or W. A D gene is named only where the DNA matches it firmly. Part of the rows lack a size; the others show once, few, many or a class for expanded clones.

>few|TRBD1|TRBV7-2|TRBJ1-6
TGTGCCAGCAGCCAGGACAGGGCTGGGAATTCACCCCTCCACTTT
CASSQDRAGNSPLHF
>many|.|TRBV7-3|TRBJ1-1
TGTGCCAGCAGCGCCCCCGATGGTTCTGAAGCTTTCTTT
CASSAPDGSEAFF
>many|TRBD1|TRBV6-5|TRBJ2-5
TGTGCCAGCAGTTACGATTCGGGACAGGGGCGCCCCCGCCAGTACTTC
CASSYDSGQGRPRQYF
>many|.|TRBV11-2|TRBJ1-1
TGTGCCAGCTCACGATCTCTAGGGACATCGAACACTGAAGCTTTCTTT
CASSRSLGTSNTEAFF
>many|.|TRBV3-1|TRBJ2-7
TGTGCCAGCAGCCACGGGCAGGGCGGAAGCGAGCAGTACTTC
CASSHGQGGSEQYF
>many|TRBD1|TRBV7-2|TRBJ2-7
TGTGCCAGCAGCCAGGGGGTGTTAAGCGAGCAGTACTTC
CASSQGVLSEQYF
>many|TRBD1|TRBV30|TRBJ1-5
TGTGCCTGGAGTAACAGGGGGCAGCAGCCCCAGCATTTT
CAWSNRGQQPQHF
>.|TRBD2|TRBV20-1|TRBJ2-5
TGCAGTGCTAGATTAGGACTAGCGGGAGAGCAAGAGACCCAGTACTTC
CSARLGLAGEQETQYF
>once|.|TRBV6-5|TRBJ2-7
TGTGCCAGCAGTTACCAACGGTGGGGTGGGGAGCAGTACTTC
CASSYQRWGGEQYF
>.|.|TRBV5-5|TRBJ2-2
TGTGCCAGCAGCCCCCTCTTTTCCGGCACCGGGGAGCTGTTTTTT
CASSPLFSGTGELFF
>many|TRBD2|TRBV11-2|TRBJ2-2
TGTGCCAGCAGCTTAGATTGGGCTAGCGGGGGTTACACCGGGGAGCTGTTTTTT
CASSLDWASGGYTGELFF
>.|.|TRBV18|TRBJ1-2
TGTGCCAGCTCAACTCAGGACTCAAACTATGGCTACACCTTC
CASSTQDSNYGYTF
>many|TRBD1|TRBV20-1|TRBJ1-2
TGCAGTGCTATCCCCCCCGGGGCAGGGGGTCAGATATATGGCTACACCTTC
CSAIPPGAGGQIYGYTF
>.|.|TRBV12-3/TRBV12-4|TRBJ2-7
TGTGCCAGCAGTCAGACCCCCTCCTACGAGCAGTACTTC
CASSQTPSYEQYF
>.|TRBD1|TRBV4-1|TRBJ2-5
TGCGCCAGCAGCCAAGGGACAGGGGGCGCCCCGTACCAAGAGACCCAGTACTTC
CASSQGTGGAPYQETQYF
>once|TRBD1|TRBV6-6|TRBJ1-5
TGTGCCAGCAGTTACTCGTCAGGGGGCGGTAGCAATCAGCCCCAGCATTTT
CASSYSSGGGSNQPQHF
>.|TRBD2|TRBV5-1|TRBJ2-7
TGCGCCAGCAGCTGGGGCGGGGGTCCCTCCTACGAGCAGTACTTC
CASSWGGGPSYEQYF
>many|.|TRBV28|TRBJ2-5
TGTGCCAGCAGTTCCTTAACGACAGGTTTCCAAGAGACCCAGTACTTC
CASSSLTTGFQETQYF
>many|.|TRBV12-3/TRBV12-4|TRBJ1-1
TGTGCCAGCAGTTTACGGTATTGGGAAGCTTTCTTT
CASSLRYWEAFF
>.|.|TRBV4-3|TRBJ1-3
TGCGCCAGCAGCCAAGATAGGAATTCTGGAAACACCATATATTTT
CASSQDRNSGNTIYF
>.|.|TRBV4-1|TRBJ1-2
TGCGCCAGCAGCCAAGAGGGTTCCGGGTCGGGCTATGGCTACACCTTC
CASSQEGSGSGYGYTF
>many|.|TRBV30|TRBJ1-2
TGTGCCTGGAGGGCAGACTATGGCTACACCTTC
CAWRADYGYTF
>few|.|TRBV3-1|TRBJ1-1
TGTGCCAGCAGCCACAATCCGGGCTTCGAAGCTTTCTTT
CASSHNPGFEAFF
>many|TRBD1|TRBV20-1|TRBJ1-5
TGCAGTGGGAGACAGGGGACGGGTCAGCCCCAGCATTTT
CSGRQGTGQPQHF